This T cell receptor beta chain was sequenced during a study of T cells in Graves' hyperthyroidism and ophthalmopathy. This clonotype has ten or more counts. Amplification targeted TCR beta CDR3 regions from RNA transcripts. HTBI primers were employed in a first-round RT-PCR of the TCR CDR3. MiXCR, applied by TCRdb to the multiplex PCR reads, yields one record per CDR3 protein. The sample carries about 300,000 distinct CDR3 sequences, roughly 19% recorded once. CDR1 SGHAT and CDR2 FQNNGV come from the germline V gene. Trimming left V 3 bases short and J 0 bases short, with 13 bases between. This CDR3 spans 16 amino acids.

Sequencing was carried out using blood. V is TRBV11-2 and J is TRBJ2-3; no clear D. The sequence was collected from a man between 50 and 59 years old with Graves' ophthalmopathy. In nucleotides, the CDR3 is TGTGCCAGCAGCTTGTATAGAGCCTCTAGCACAGATACGCAGTATTTT. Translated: CASSLYRASSTDTQYF.